The T cell receptor beta chain described here comes from a study of T-cell memory formation after mild COVID-19. Study-level points and caveats: Memory from before infection featured some responding clones, which suggests cross-reactive memory joined. A balance of CD4 and CD8 characterized clones contracting day 15 to 85, whereas later expanders leaned CD4+.

Concerning this clonotype: What it recognizes is unknown.

V lost 6 bases, J lost 1 base, and 13 bases lay in between. Per germline, CDR1 PRHDT and CDR2 FYEKMQ (reference sequence). CDR3 length: 14 amino acids. Sample barcodes and UMIs were carried by the TCR alpha and TCR beta cDNA libraries that 5'RACE generated with constant-segment primers. Each CDR3 protein is one row after TCRdb ran MiXCR on the 5' RACE reads. The profile shows 140,000 to 150,000 distinct CDR3 sequences, approximately 25% of them singletons. The TCR was taken from an adult woman who had mild COVID-19 (a few samples of this study predate the infection). Cell type and time point are not known. Sequencing used PBMCs or a T cell subset sorted from them (not recorded which). This chain connects TRBV13 to TRBJ2-7; no reliable D call. The CDR3 spells CASSPHSPSYEQYF. The CDR3 DNA reads TGTGCCAGCAGTCCTCACTCGCCGTCCTACGAGCAGTACTTC.